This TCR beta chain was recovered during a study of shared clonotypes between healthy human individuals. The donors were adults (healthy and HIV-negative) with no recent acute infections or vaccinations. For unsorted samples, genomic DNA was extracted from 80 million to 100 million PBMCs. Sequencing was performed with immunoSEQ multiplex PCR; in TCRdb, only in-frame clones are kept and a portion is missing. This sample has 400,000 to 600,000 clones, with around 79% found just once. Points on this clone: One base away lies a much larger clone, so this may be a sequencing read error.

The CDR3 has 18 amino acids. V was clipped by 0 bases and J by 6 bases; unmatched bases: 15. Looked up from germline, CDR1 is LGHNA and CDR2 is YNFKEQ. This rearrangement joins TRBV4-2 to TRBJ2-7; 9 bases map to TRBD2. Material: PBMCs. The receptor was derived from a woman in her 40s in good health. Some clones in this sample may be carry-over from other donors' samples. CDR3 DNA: TGTGCCAGCAGCCAAGAGTGGGCGGGAGGGCCTTTCGTACCCGAGCAGTACTTC. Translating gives CASSQEWAGGPFVPEQYF.